This T cell receptor (beta chain) was recovered during a study of early T cells in non-severe SARS-CoV-2 infection. Overall study context: Sequencing used unsorted whole-blood bulk RNA, so chains lack pairing.

Molecules of cDNA were individually given unique molecular identifiers that were attached to them. MiXCR, applied by TCRdb to the 5' RACE reads, yields one record per CDR3 protein. Of 15,000 to 20,000 distinct CDR3 sequences listed, more than 5% are singletons. CDR3 length: 15 amino acids. V dropped 5 bases and J dropped 7; count of bases not matched to a gene: 8. Germline CDR1 reads KGHDR; CDR2 reads SFDVKD. Whole-study results and caveats: The matching step, a VDJdb search, favored anti-spike CD8 responses and missed private and CD4 specificities.

Comments on this clonotype: Its antigen is currently unknown.

Sequences were obtained from whole blood. The V call is TRBV24-1, the J call TRBJ2-2; 8 positions agree with TRBD1. The TCR originated in an adult who was a healthcare worker with PCR-confirmed SARS-CoV-2 infection or an uninfected control (not recorded which). CDR3 residues: CATSGGWTGRGELFF. The CDR3 DNA follows: TGTGCCACCAGTGGCGGCTGGACAGGGCGCGGGGAGCTGTTTTTT.